This T cell receptor beta chain was obtained from a study of preoperative IRX-2 immunotherapy in early breast cancer. Trimming at V came to 0 bases and at J to 4 bases, leaving 7 bases not matched to a gene. Germline values: CDR1 GTSNPN, CDR2 SVGIG (reference sequence). The length of the CDR3 is 15 residues. As to treatment: preoperative locoregional IRX-2 cytokine immunotherapy. Samples came from a phase Ib trial of preoperative locoregional IRX-2 cytokine immunotherapy. The repertoire was sequenced with immunoSEQ multiplex PCR; TCRdb's copy has only in-frame clones and lacks some. The table lists about 3,400 clones, around 71% of them singletons.

This clonotype was obtained from a human donor with breast cancer. Material: tumor tissue, obtained after IRX-2 immunotherapy. The gene calls are TRBV30 and TRBJ2-7; 9 bases are shared with TRBD1. The CDR3 DNA reads as TGTGCCTGGAGTGTACTTACAGGGGGCAGGTACGAGCAGTACTTC. Translated, it gives CAWSVLTGGRYEQYF.